The 2 T cell receptor beta chains presented below share a single source sample, sequenced in a study of T-cell reconstitution after alpha-beta-depleted transplantation in children. Unique molecular identifiers were used to barcode this TCRbeta library. TCRdb re-called the PCR reads with MiXCR, one entry per CDR3 protein. The sample records approximately 240,000 distinct CDR3 sequences, roughly 10% being singletons. This specimen was PBMCs from the stem cell graft donor, taken from the stem cell graft. All receptors come from a human donor who donated a stem cell graft to a child with acute lymphoblastic leukemia.

This clonotype was seen more than once but under ten times. The V and J genes are TRBV11-2 and TRBJ2-7; 8 nucleotides line up with TRBD2. V dropped 5 bases and J dropped 3; count of bases not matched to a gene: 9. CDR1 is SGHAT, CDR2 FQNNGV, per germline. The CDR3 spans 15 residues. The CDR3 loop is CASSTGGYRGYEQYF. The CDR3 DNA is TGTGCCAGCAGCACGGGGGGGTACAGAGGCTACGAGCAGTACTTC.

This chain links TRBV5-1 with TRBJ2-2, with TRBD1 matching 8 bases. CDR3 size: 15 residues. V was pared by 0 bases and J by 5 bases, with 3 bases of the junction left unmatched. Germline values: CDR1 SGHRS, CDR2 YFSETQ. CDR3 protein: CASSLGQGKTGELFF. The CDR3 region has the DNA TGCGCCAGCAGCTTGGGACAGGGGAAAACCGGGGAGCTGTTTTTT.